This TCR beta chain stems from a study of blood T cell repertoires in COVID-19. The J segment lost 2 bases and the V segment lost 6 bases, leaving 7 bases of the junction unmatched. The CDR3 covers 16 residues. The V gene's germline CDR1 is SQVTM and CDR2 ANQGSEA. Researchers sorted participants into cohorts using their self-reported clinical history. Either two negative PCRs, clearance, or symptom resolution qualified Cohort 3 donors as recovered. Methods used by the authors: Nucleated cell number was recorded as an estimate derived from reference gene primer amplification. Produced via immunoSEQ multiplex PCR; TCRdb's table is partial and in-frame only. V and J calls and clone size come straight from that table; D and trimming were deduced from the DNA. The repertoire holds about 190,000 clones, with 70% to 85% as singletons.

This chain links TRBV29-1 with TRBJ2-5; 15 nucleotides match TRBD2. Sequencing was performed on PBMCs or T cells enriched from blood (not recorded which). The receptor was derived from a woman younger than 45 who had recovered from COVID-19. This chain's CDR3 is CSVPGLAGGSQETQYF. The CDR3 bases are TGCAGCGTCCCGGGACTAGCGGGGGGATCACAAGAGACCCAGTACTTC.